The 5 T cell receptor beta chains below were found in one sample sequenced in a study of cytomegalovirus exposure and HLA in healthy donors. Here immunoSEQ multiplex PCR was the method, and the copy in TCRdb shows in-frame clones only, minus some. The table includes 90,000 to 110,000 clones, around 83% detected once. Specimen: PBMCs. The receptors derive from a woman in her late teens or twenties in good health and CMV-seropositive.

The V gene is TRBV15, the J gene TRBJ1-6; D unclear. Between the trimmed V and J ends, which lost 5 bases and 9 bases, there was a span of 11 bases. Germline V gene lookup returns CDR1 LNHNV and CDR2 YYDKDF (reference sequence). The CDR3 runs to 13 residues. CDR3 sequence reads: CATSRGASSPLHF. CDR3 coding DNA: TGTGCCACCAGCCGCGGTGCCAGTTCACCCCTCCACTTT.

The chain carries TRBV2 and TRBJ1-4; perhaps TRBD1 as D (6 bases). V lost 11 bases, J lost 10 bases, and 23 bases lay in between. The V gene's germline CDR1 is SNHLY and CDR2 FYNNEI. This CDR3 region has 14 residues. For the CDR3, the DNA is TGTGCCGGGGCACCGGGACAAAAAAGGGGAAAACTGTTTTTT. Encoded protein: CAGAPGQKRGKLFF.

CDR3 sequence: CASSVEGAGGNEQYF. CDR3 coding DNA: TGTGCCAGCAGCGTAGAGGGAGCGGGAGGTAACGAGCAGTACTTC. This rearrangement joins TRBV9 to TRBJ2-7; the match to TRBD2 covers 9 bases. CDR1 and CDR2 (germline): SGDLS, YYNGEE. The CDR3 runs to 15 residues. With 0 bases clipped from V and 5 bases from J, the junction kept 6 bases outside the gene matches.

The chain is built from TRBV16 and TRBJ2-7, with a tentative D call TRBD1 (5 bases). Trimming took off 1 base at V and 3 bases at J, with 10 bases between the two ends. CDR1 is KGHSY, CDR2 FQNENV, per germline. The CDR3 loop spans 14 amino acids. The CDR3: CASSQFPQGYEQYF. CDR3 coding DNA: TGTGCCAGCAGCCAATTTCCCCAGGGCTACGAGCAGTACTTC.

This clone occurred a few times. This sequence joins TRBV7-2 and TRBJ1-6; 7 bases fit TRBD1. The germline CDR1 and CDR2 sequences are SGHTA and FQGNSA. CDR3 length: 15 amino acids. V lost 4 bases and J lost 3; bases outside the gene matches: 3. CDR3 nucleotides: TGTGCCAGCAGCTCCCGACAGGGCTATAATTCACCCCTCCACTTT. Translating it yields CASSSRQGYNSPLHF. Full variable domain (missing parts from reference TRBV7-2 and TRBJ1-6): GAGVSQSPSNKVTEKGKDVELRCDPISGHTALYWYRQSLGQGLEFLIYFQGNSAPDKSGLPSDRFSAERTGGSVSTLTIQRTQQEDSAVYLCASSSRQGYNSPLHFGNGTRLTVT.